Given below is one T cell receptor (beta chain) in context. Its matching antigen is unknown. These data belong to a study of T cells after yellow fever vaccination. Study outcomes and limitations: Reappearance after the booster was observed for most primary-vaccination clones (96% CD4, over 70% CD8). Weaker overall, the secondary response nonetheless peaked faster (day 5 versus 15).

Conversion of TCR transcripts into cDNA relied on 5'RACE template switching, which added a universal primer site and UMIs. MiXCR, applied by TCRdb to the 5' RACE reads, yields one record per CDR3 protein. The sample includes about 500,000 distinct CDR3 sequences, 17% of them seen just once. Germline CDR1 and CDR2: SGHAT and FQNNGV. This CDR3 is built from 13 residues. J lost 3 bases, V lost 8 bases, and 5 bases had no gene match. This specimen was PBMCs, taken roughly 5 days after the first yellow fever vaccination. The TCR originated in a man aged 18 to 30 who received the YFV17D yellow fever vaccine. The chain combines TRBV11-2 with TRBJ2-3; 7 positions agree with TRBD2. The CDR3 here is CASLWGGTDTQYF. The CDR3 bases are TGTGCCAGCTTGTGGGGGGGGACAGATACGCAGTATTTT.